The text below deals with one T cell receptor beta chain. This clone turned up a few times. The antigen it binds to is not known. No much larger clone exists at a distance of one base, and base qualities are not known. One collaborating source in Seattle enrolled patients during active infection and followed them longitudinally through the course of disease. Collaborating institutions collected whole blood in K2EDTA tubes following their own protocols. For TCRbeta analysis, collaborators shipped samples in one of three forms: frozen whole blood, isolated PBMCs, or DNA extracted from either of those sample types. The sample belongs to a study of blood T cell repertoires in COVID-19 (TCRdb year 2020). Context from the whole study: Collaborator samples came from the United States, Italy and Spain and covered acute and convalescent phases of COVID-19. A de-identified subject ID, COVID-19 status, age in years and sex were almost always included in the sample metadata. The repertoires were made available in a free public database intended to serve as a resource for research on the immune response to SARS-CoV-2. The prospective study material was composed of cDNA or gDNA derived from T cells, B-cell-depleted T cells, or PBMCs. Where available, HLA class I and class II types were obtained from metadata supplied by the sample provider rather than from assay-based typing. The samples were drawn from two sources: the first 160 participants of the ongoing ImmuneRACE study, and about 1,300 subjects contributed by 6 global collaborators. Deeply sampled blood TCRbeta repertoires from subjects exposed to, actively infected with, or recovered from COVID-19 were included in the dataset. Broad study findings and their caveats: The amount of clinical and demographic metadata varied by source and participant and was provided uncurated.

TCRbeta CDR3 regions were amplified from genomic DNA using the immunoSEQ Assay, a bias-controlled multiplex PCR. In the original analysis: The number of nucleated cells in each sample was estimated from the amplification of reference gene primers within the assay. To quantify the absolute abundance of each unique TCRbeta CDR3 rearrangement, sequence reads were collapsed and filtered. For each sample, productive Simpson clonality was calculated as the square root of Simpson's diversity index across productive rearrangements. TCRdb holds this immuneACCESS table with in-frame rearrangements only. Some clones are missing; in checked studies, unresolved V genes explain under half, and the rest has no known cause. V and J calls and clone size are those listed in that table; D and trimming were worked out from the DNA. Across this sample there are 150,000 to 200,000 clones, with approximately 80% seen only once. The ten largest account for roughly 6.4% of the sample.

From the cysteine through the phenylalanine, the CDR3 covers 15 amino acids. Solely the CDR3 DNA is kept, with 45 bases framed from the first base. Trimming takes 4 bases from V and 9 bases from J, and the germline ends sit 19 bases apart. Looking up the germline V gene yields CDR1 SGHVS and CDR2 FNYEAQ. Material: peripheral blood. The clonotype was recovered from a middle-aged woman with COVID-19, enrolled during active disease. The chain joins TRBV7-6 to TRBJ2-1, and perhaps TRBD2 as D gene, on 5 matching bases. Here the CDR3 is given as CASSSYIGEGSEQFF. DNA sequence: TGTGCCAGCAGCTCGTATATTGGAGAGGGTTCTGAGCAGTTCTTC.